This entry is about one T cell receptor (beta chain). This sample stems from a study of cytomegalovirus exposure and HLA in healthy donors. Sequenced by immunoSEQ multiplex PCR; TCRdb stores in-frame clones only, minus some. The repertoire holds 190,000 or so clones, with roughly 82% as singletons. There are 13 residues in the CDR3. Trimming took off 8 bases at V and 0 bases at J, with 11 bases between the two ends. Germline V lookup: CDR1 SNHLY, CDR2 FYNNEI. This chain connects TRBV2 to TRBJ2-7, with D unresolved. Sequencing was carried out using PBMCs. The origin of this receptor is a woman aged 25-40 years in good health and CMV-seropositive. The CDR3 bases are TGTGCCAGCCGGAGCCACGACTCCTACGAGCAGTACTTC. This encodes CASRSHDSYEQYF. The full variable domain, its missing parts supplied by reference TRBV2 and TRBJ2-7, is EPEVTQTPSHQVTQMGQEVILRCVPISNHLYFYWYRQILGQKVEFLVSFYNNEISEKSEIFDDQFSVERPDGSNFTLKIRSTKLEDSAMYFCASRSHDSYEQYFGPGTRLTVT.